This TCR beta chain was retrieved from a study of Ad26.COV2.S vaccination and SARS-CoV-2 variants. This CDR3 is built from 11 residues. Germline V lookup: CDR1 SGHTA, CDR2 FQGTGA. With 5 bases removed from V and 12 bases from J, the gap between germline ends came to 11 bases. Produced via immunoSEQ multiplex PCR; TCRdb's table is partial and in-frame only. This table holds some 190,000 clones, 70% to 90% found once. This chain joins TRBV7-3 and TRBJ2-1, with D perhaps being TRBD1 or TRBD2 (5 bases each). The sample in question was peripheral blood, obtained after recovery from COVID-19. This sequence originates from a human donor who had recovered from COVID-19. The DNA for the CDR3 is TGTGCCAGCAGCCCCGGGACGAGGCAGTTCTTC. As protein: CASSPGTRQFF.